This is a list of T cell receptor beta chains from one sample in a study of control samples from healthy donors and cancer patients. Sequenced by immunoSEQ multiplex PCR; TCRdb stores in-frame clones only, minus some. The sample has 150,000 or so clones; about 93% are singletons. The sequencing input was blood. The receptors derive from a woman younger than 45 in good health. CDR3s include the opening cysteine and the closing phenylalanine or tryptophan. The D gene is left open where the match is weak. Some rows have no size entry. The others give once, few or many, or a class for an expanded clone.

CDR3 protein: CASSQEYWGRGNEQFF
CDR3 DNA: TGCGCCAGCAGCCAAGAGTATTGGGGGAGAGGGAATGAGCAGTTCTTC
J gene: TRBJ2-1
clone size: once
V gene: TRBV4-3
D gene: .

CDR3 protein: CASSLSSGNTIYF
CDR3 DNA: TGTGCCAGCAGCCTCAGCTCTGGAAACACCATATATTTT
J gene: TRBJ1-3
clone size: .
V gene: TRBV16
D gene: .

CDR3 protein: CASSLDYSGTDNEQFF
CDR3 DNA: TGCGCCAGCAGCTTGGATTACAGCGGGACCGACAATGAGCAGTTCTTC
J gene: TRBJ2-1
clone size: .
V gene: TRBV5-1
D gene: TRBD2

CDR3 protein: CASSDGGGTGELFF
CDR3 DNA: TGTGCCAGCAGCGACGGGGGAGGCACCGGGGAGCTGTTTTTT
J gene: TRBJ2-2
clone size: .
V gene: TRBV9
D gene: .

CDR3 protein: CASSPRHAPNYGYTF
CDR3 DNA: TGTGCCAGCAGCCCGCGACATGCACCTAACTATGGCTACACCTTC
J gene: TRBJ1-2
clone size: .
V gene: TRBV9
D gene: .

CDR3 protein: CASSLDPWTGYTEAFF
CDR3 DNA: TGTGCCAGCAGCTTAGATCCCTGGACAGGGTACACTGAAGCTTTCTTT
J gene: TRBJ1-1
clone size: .
V gene: TRBV11-2
D gene: TRBD1

CDR3 protein: CASSGDSGRGNEKLFF
CDR3 DNA: TGTGCCAGCAGCGGGGATTCAGGGCGGGGTAATGAAAAACTGTTTTTT
J gene: TRBJ1-4
clone size: .
V gene: TRBV2
D gene: .

CDR3 protein: CASSQDQAWTVNTGELFF
CDR3 DNA: TGCGCCAGCAGCCAAGATCAAGCTTGGACAGTGAACACCGGGGAGCTGTTTTTT
J gene: TRBJ2-2
clone size: .
V gene: TRBV4-3
D gene: .

CDR3 protein: CAIKDDRATEAFF
CDR3 DNA: TGTGCCATCAAAGACGACAGGGCTACTGAAGCTTTCTTT
J gene: TRBJ1-1
clone size: .
V gene: TRBV10-3
D gene: TRBD1

CDR3 protein: CASTPQDGSRDTQYF
CDR3 DNA: TGTGCCAGCACTCCACAGGACGGGTCGCGAGATACGCAGTATTTT
J gene: TRBJ2-3
clone size: once
V gene: TRBV6-6
D gene: .

CDR3 protein: CASSGGQGSGPLHF
CDR3 DNA: TGTGCCAGTAGTGGTGGACAGGGAAGTGGGCCCCTCCACTTT
J gene: TRBJ1-6
clone size: few
V gene: TRBV19
D gene: TRBD1

CDR3 protein: CASSYLTGMDEAFF
CDR3 DNA: TGTGCCAGCAGTTATTTGACAGGGATGGATGAAGCTTTCTTT
J gene: TRBJ1-1
clone size: .
V gene: TRBV6-5
D gene: TRBD1

CDR3 protein: CATSRGGSTDTQYF
CDR3 DNA: TGTGCCACCTCCCGGGGAGGGTCCACAGATACGCAGTATTTT
J gene: TRBJ2-3
clone size: .
V gene: TRBV24-1
D gene: TRBD2

CDR3 protein: CASSPTSGLNTEAFF
CDR3 DNA: TGTGCCAGCAGCCCTACATCGGGATTGAACACTGAAGCTTTCTTT
J gene: TRBJ1-1
clone size: .
V gene: TRBV7-9
D gene: .

CDR3 protein: CASSEDSRNTDTQYF
CDR3 DNA: TGCGCCAGCAGCGAGGACAGCAGGAATACAGATACGCAGTATTTT
J gene: TRBJ2-3
clone size: once
V gene: TRBV5-1
D gene: .

CDR3 protein: CASSLSRVNIQYF
CDR3 DNA: TGTGCCAGCAGTTTAAGCAGGGTGAACATTCAGTACTTC
J gene: TRBJ2-4
clone size: .
V gene: TRBV28
D gene: .

CDR3 protein: CASSLSGQRNQPQHF
CDR3 DNA: TGTGCCAGCAGCTTATCGGGGCAGCGCAATCAGCCCCAGCATTTT
J gene: TRBJ1-5
clone size: .
V gene: TRBV7-2
D gene: .

CDR3 protein: CASSTGVQPQHF
CDR3 DNA: TGTGCCAGTAGTACGGGGGTTCAGCCCCAGCATTTT
J gene: TRBJ1-5
clone size: .
V gene: TRBV19
D gene: .

CDR3 protein: CASSLRGQGRRTEAFF
CDR3 DNA: TGTGCCAGCAGTTTACGTGGACAGGGGAGGAGAACTGAAGCTTTCTTT
J gene: TRBJ1-1
clone size: .
V gene: TRBV27
D gene: TRBD1

CDR3 protein: CATSDGTGYGYTF
CDR3 DNA: TGTGCCACCAGTGATGGGACAGGTTATGGCTACACCTTC
J gene: TRBJ1-2
clone size: few
V gene: TRBV24-1
D gene: TRBD1

CDR3 protein: CASSYSLQLNTEAFF
CDR3 DNA: TGTGCCAGCAGTTACTCGCTACAGTTGAACACTGAAGCTTTCTTT
J gene: TRBJ1-1
clone size: .
V gene: TRBV6-5
D gene: .

CDR3 protein: CASSQTGGTEAFF
CDR3 DNA: TGTGCCAGCTCACAGACAGGGGGCACTGAAGCTTTCTTT
J gene: TRBJ1-1
clone size: .
V gene: TRBV7-2
D gene: TRBD1

CDR3 protein: CASSYVSNTQYF
CDR3 DNA: TGTGCCAGCAGTTACGTGTCTAATACGCAGTATTTT
J gene: TRBJ2-3
clone size: .
V gene: TRBV6-6
D gene: .

CDR3 protein: CASSRREVDSPLHF
CDR3 DNA: TGTGCCAGCTCACGCCGGGAGGTGGATTCACCCCTCCACTTT
J gene: TRBJ1-6
clone size: .
V gene: TRBV18
D gene: .

CDR3 protein: CASSSGFSPGLSSYEQYF
CDR3 DNA: TGTGCCAGCAGCTCCGGTTTCAGTCCGGGACTGAGCTCCTACGAGCAGTACTTC
J gene: TRBJ2-7
clone size: .
V gene: TRBV11-2
D gene: .

CDR3 protein: CATSSAPRTGGADYGYTF
CDR3 DNA: TGTGCCACCAGCTCGGCCCCTAGGACAGGGGGCGCTGACTATGGCTACACCTTC
J gene: TRBJ1-2
clone size: .
V gene: TRBV24-1
D gene: TRBD1

CDR3 protein: CASSPLEGSADEQFF
CDR3 DNA: TGTGCCAGCAGCCCACTTGAAGGGAGTGCCGATGAGCAGTTCTTC
J gene: TRBJ2-1
clone size: .
V gene: TRBV9
D gene: .

CDR3 protein: CAISEVSGIGEKLFF
CDR3 DNA: TGTGCCATCAGTGAGGTTTCAGGGATTGGTGAAAAACTGTTTTTT
J gene: TRBJ1-4
clone size: .
V gene: TRBV10-3
D gene: .

CDR3 protein: CASRGPQDRGPMHEQYF
CDR3 DNA: TGTGCCAGCAGGGGACCCCAGGACAGGGGCCCGATGCACGAGCAGTACTTC
J gene: TRBJ2-7
clone size: .
V gene: TRBV28
D gene: TRBD1

CDR3 protein: CASRGAGVAVSTGELFF
CDR3 DNA: TGTGCCAGCAGGGGAGCGGGAGTAGCTGTGAGCACCGGGGAGCTGTTTTTT
J gene: TRBJ2-2
clone size: .
V gene: TRBV7-9
D gene: TRBD2

CDR3 protein: CASTDIMTGQGYTF
CDR3 DNA: TGTGCCAGCACTGATATAATGACAGGGCAAGGCTACACCTTC
J gene: TRBJ1-2
clone size: .
V gene: TRBV6-6
D gene: TRBD1

CDR3 protein: CASSSQTGVDEQYF
CDR3 DNA: TGTGCCAGCAGCTCGCAGACAGGGGTGGACGAGCAGTACTTC
J gene: TRBJ2-7
clone size: .
V gene: TRBV7-9
D gene: TRBD1

CDR3 protein: CASSQDRAPGRFHEQFF
CDR3 DNA: TGTGCCAGCAGCCAAGATAGGGCCCCAGGTCGGTTCCATGAGCAGTTCTTC
J gene: TRBJ2-1
clone size: .
V gene: TRBV3-1/TRBV3-2
D gene: .

CDR3 protein: CASSPGRVEQYF
CDR3 DNA: TGTGCCAGCAGCCCTGGCCGGGTCGAGCAGTACTTC
J gene: TRBJ2-7
clone size: .
V gene: TRBV21-1
D gene: .

CDR3 protein: CASSEPLTPGNEQFF
CDR3 DNA: TGTGCCAGCAGTGAGCCCCTGACCCCGGGGAATGAGCAGTTCTTC
J gene: TRBJ2-1
clone size: .
V gene: TRBV2
D gene: .

CDR3 protein: CASRPSGRAGTGELFF
CDR3 DNA: TGTGCCAGCAGACCTAGCGGGAGGGCCGGCACCGGGGAGCTGTTTTTT
J gene: TRBJ2-2
clone size: .
V gene: TRBV7-2
D gene: TRBD2

CDR3 protein: CASSDTPGTYGYTF
CDR3 DNA: TGTGCCAGCAGCGACACCCCGGGAACCTATGGCTACACCTTC
J gene: TRBJ1-2
clone size: .
V gene: TRBV3-1/TRBV3-2
D gene: .

CDR3 protein: CASSQGMNSPLHF
CDR3 DNA: TGCGCCAGCAGCCAAGGCATGAATTCACCCCTCCACTTT
J gene: TRBJ1-6
clone size: .
V gene: TRBV4-1
D gene: .

CDR3 protein: CASSWTGGSEAFF
CDR3 DNA: TGTGCCAGCAGCTGGACGGGGGGATCGGAAGCTTTCTTT
J gene: TRBJ1-1
clone size: .
V gene: TRBV5-6
D gene: .

CDR3 protein: CASSLTGNGAPQHF
CDR3 DNA: TGTGCCAGCAGTTTAACCGGGAACGGTGCGCCCCAGCATTTT
J gene: TRBJ1-5
clone size: .
V gene: TRBV28
D gene: .

CDR3 protein: CASSAWDTGEEKLFF
CDR3 DNA: TGTGCCAGCAGCGCCTGGGACACAGGGGAAGAAAAACTGTTTTTT
J gene: TRBJ1-4
clone size: .
V gene: TRBV3-1/TRBV3-2
D gene: TRBD1

CDR3 protein: CATSDPTSGEQFF
CDR3 DNA: TGTGCCACCAGTGACCCGACTAGCGGGGAGCAGTTCTTC
J gene: TRBJ2-1
clone size: .
V gene: TRBV24-1
D gene: TRBD2

CDR3 protein: CASSPPGQWTSYNEQFF
CDR3 DNA: TGCGCCAGCAGCCCCCCGGGACAGTGGACCTCCTACAATGAGCAGTTCTTC
J gene: TRBJ2-1
clone size: .
V gene: TRBV5-1
D gene: TRBD1